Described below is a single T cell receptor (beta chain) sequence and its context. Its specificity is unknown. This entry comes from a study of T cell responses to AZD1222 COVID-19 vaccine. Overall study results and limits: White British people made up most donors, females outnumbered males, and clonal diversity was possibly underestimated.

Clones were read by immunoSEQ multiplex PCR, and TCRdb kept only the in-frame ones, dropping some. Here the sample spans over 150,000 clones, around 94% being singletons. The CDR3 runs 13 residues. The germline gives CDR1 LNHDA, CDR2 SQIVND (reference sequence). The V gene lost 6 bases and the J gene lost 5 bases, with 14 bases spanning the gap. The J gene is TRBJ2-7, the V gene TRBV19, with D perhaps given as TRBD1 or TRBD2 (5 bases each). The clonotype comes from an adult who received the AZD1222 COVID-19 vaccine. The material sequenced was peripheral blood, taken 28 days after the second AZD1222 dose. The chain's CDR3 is CASSRRQGDEQYF. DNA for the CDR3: TGTGCCAGTAGCCGCCGCCAGGGAGACGAGCAGTACTTC.